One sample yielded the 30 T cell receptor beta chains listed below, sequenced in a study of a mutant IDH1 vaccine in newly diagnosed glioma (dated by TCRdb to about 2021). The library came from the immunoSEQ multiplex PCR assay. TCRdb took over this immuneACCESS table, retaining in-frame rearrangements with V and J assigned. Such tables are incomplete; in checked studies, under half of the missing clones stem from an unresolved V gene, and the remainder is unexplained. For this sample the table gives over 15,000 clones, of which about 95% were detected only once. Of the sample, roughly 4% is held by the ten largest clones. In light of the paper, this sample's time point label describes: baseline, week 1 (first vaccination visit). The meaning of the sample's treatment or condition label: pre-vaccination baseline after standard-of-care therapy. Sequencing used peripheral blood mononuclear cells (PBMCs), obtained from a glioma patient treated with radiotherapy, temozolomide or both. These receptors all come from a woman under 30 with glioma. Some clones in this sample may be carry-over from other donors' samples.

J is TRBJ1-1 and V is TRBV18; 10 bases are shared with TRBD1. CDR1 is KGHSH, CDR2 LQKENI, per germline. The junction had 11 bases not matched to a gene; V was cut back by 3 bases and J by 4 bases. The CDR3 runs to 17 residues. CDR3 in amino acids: CASSPRTGGLRVTEAFF. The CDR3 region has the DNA TGTGCCAGCTCACCGAGGACAGGGGGACTTCGGGTCACTGAAGCTTTCTTT. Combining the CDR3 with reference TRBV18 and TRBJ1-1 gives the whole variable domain NAGVMQNPRHLVRRRGQEARLRCSPMKGHSHVYWYRQLPEEGLKFMVYLQKENIIDESGMPKERFSAEFPKEGPSILRIQQVVRGDSAAYFCASSPRTGGLRVTEAFFGQGTRLTVV.

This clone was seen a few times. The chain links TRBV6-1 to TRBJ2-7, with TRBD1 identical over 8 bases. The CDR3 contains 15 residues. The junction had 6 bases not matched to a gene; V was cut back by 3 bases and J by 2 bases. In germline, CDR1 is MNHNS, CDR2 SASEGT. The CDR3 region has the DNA TGTGCCAGCAGTGAGAGTCAGGGGGCCACCTACGAGCAGTACTTC. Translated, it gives CASSESQGATYEQYF.

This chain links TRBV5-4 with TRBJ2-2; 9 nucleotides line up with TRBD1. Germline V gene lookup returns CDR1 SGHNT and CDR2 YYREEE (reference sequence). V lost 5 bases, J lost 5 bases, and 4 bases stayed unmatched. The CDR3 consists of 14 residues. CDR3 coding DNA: TGTGCCAGCAGGGCGGGGACAGGGACCGGGGAGCTGTTTTTT. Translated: CASRAGTGTGELFF.

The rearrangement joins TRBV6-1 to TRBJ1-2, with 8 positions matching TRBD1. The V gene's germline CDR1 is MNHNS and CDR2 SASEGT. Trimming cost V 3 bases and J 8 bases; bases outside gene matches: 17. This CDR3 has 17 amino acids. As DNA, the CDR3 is TGTGCCAGCAGTGAGCAGTTCCGACAGGGGACAGGAGGAGGCTACACCTTC. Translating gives CASSEQFRQGTGGGYTF.

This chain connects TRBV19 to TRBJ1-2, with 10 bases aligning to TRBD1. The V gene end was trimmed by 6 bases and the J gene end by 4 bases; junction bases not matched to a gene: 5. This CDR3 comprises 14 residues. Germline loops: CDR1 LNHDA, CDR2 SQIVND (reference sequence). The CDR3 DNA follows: TGTGCCAGTAGGACGACAGGGGGCCTCTATGGCTACACCTTC. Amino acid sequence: CASRTTGGLYGYTF.

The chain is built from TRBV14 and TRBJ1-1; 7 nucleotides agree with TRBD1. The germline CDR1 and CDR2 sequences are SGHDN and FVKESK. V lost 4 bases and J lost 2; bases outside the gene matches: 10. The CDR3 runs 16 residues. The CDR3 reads CASSRHPGQSNTEAFF. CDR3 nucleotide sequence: TGTGCCAGCAGCCGGCATCCGGGACAGTCCAACACTGAAGCTTTCTTT.

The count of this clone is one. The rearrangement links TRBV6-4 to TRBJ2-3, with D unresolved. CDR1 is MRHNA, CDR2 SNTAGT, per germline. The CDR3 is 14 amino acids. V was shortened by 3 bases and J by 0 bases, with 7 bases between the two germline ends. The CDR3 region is CASSESPSTDTQYF. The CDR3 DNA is TGTGCCAGCAGTGAGTCACCTAGCACAGATACGCAGTATTTT.

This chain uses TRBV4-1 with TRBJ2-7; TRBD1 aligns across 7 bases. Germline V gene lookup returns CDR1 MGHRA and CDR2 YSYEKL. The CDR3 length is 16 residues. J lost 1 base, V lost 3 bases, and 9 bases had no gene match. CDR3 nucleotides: TGCGCCAGCAGCCAGATTCGGGACAGCGGATCCTACGAGCAGTACTTC. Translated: CASSQIRDSGSYEQYF.

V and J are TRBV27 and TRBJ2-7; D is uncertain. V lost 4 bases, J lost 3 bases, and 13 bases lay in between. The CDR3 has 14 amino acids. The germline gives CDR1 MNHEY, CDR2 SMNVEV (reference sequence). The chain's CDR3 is CASSSAGYGYEQYF. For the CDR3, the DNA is TGTGCCAGCAGTTCCGCAGGTTACGGCTACGAGCAGTACTTC.

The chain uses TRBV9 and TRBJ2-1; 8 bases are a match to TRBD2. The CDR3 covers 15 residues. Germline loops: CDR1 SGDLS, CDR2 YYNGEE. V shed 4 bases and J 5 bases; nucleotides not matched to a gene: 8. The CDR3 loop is CASSPDSGTNNEQFF. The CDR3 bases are TGTGCCAGCAGCCCCGATAGCGGGACGAACAATGAGCAGTTCTTC.

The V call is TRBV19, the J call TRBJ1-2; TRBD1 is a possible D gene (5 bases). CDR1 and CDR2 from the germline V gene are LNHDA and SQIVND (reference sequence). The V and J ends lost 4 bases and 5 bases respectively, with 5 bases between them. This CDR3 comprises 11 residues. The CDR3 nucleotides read TGTGCCAGTAGTAGGGGGTATGGCTACACCTTC. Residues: CASSRGYGYTF.

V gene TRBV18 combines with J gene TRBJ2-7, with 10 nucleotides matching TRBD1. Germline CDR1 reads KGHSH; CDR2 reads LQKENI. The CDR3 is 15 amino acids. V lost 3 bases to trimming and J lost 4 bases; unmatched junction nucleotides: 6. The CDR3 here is CASSPGGQGVYEQYF. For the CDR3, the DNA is TGTGCCAGCTCACCGGGCGGACAGGGGGTTTACGAGCAGTACTTC.

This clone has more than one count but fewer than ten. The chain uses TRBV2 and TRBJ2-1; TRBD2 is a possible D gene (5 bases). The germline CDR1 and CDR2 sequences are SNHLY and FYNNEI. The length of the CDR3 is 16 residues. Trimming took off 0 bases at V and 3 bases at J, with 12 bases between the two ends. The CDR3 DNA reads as TGTGCCAGCAGTGAAGCGACTAACGGTGGCTACAATGAGCAGTTCTTC. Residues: CASSEATNGGYNEQFF.

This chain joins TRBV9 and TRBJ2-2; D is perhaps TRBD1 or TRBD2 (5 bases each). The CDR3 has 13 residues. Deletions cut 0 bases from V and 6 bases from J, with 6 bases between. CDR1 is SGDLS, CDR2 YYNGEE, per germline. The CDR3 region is CASSVGGPGELFF. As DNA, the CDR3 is TGTGCCAGCAGCGTAGGGGGACCCGGGGAGCTGTTTTTT.

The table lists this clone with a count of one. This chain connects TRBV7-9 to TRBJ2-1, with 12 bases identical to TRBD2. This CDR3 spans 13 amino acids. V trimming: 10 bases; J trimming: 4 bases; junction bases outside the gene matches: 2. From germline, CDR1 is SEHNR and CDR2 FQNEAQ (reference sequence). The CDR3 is CAIGLAGYNEQFF. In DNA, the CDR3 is TGTGCCATCGGACTAGCGGGGTACAATGAGCAGTTCTTC.

The CDR3, as DNA: TGTGCCAGCAGCGGAAGCGGACGAACCTACGAGCAGTACTTC. It yields the protein CASSGSGRTYEQYF. The chain links TRBV11-3 to TRBJ2-7; D is perhaps TRBD2 (5 bases). CDR1 is SGHNT, CDR2 YENEEA, per germline. V gave up 5 bases and J gave up 2 bases, with 13 bases separating them. CDR3 length equals 14 residues.

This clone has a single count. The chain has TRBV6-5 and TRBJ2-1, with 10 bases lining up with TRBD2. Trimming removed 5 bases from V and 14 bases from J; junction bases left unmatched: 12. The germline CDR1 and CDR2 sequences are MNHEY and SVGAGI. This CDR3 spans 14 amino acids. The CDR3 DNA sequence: TGTGCCAGCAGTCGTGAGCGGGGGGGCCAAAATAAGTTCTTC. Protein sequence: CASSRERGGQNKFF.

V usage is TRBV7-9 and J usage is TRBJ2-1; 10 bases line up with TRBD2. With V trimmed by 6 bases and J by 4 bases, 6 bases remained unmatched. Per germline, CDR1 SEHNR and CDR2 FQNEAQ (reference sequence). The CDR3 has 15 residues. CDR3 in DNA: TGTGCCAGCAGTCAAGGACTAGCGGCATACAATGAGCAGTTCTTC. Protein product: CASSQGLAAYNEQFF.

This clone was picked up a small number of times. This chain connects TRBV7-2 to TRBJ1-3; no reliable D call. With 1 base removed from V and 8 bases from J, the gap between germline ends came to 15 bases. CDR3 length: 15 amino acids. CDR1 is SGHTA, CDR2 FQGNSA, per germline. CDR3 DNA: TGTGCCAGCAGCTTAGTGGATGGTCGAACGGACACCATATATTTT. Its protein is CASSLVDGRTDTIYF.

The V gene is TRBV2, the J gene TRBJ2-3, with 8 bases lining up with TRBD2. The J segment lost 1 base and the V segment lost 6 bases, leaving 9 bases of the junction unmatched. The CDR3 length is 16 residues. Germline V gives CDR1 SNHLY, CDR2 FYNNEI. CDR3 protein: CASSPGGRGGTDTQYF. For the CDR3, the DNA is TGTGCCAGCAGCCCTGGGGGGCGGGGGGGCACAGATACGCAGTATTTT.

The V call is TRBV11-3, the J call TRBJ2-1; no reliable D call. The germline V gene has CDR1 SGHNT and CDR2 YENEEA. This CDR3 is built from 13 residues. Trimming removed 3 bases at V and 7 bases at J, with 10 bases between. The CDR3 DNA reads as TGTGCCAGCAGCTTGACTGTTCTGAATGAGCAGTTCTTC. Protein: CASSLTVLNEQFF.

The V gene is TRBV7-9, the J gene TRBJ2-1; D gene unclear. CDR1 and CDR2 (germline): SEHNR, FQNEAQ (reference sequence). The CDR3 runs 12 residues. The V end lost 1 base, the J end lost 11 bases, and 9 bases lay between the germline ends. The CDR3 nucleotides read TGTGCCAGCAGCTTAGATGGCCCCAAGCAGTTCTTC. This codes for CASSLDGPKQFF.

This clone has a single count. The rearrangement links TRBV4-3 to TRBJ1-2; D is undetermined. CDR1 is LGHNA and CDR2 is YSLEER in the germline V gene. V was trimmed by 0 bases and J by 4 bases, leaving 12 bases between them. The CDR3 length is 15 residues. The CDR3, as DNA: TGCGCCAGCAGCCAAGATGTTGGGAGCTCCTATGGCTACACCTTC. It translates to CASSQDVGSSYGYTF.

This CDR3 is CASSEKMGYTF. In DNA, the CDR3 is TGTGCCAGCAGTGAAAAAATGGGCTACACCTTC. The chain links TRBV25-1 to TRBJ1-2, with D unresolved. CDR3 length: 11 residues. CDR1 is MGHDK and CDR2 is SYGVNS in the germline V gene. Trimming took off 2 bases at V and 8 bases at J, with 6 bases between the two ends.

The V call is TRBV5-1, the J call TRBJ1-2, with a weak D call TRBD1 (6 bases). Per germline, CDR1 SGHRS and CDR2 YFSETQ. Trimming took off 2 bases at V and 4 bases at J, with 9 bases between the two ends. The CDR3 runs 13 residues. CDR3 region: CASSFSGVYGYTF. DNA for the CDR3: TGCGCCAGCAGCTTTTCAGGGGTCTATGGCTACACCTTC.

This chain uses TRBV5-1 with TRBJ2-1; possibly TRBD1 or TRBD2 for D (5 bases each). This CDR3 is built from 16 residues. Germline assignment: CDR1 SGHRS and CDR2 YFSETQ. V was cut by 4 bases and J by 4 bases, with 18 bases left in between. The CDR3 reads CASSPDGWGSYNEQFF. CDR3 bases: TGCGCCAGCAGCCCCGATGGGTGGGGGAGTTACAATGAGCAGTTCTTC.

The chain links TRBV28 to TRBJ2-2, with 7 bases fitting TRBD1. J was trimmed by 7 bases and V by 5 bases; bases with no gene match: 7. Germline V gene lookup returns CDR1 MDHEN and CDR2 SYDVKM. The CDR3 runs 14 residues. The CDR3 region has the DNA TGTGCCAGCAGTCAGCTACAGGGGCGCGGGGAGCTGTTTTTT. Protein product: CASSQLQGRGELFF.

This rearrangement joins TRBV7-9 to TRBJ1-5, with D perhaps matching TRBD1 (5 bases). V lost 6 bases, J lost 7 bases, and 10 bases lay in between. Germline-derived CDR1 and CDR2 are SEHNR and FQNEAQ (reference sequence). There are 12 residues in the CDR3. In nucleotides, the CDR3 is TGTGCCAGCAGATTACAGGACCAGCCCCAGCATTTT. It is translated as CASRLQDQPQHF.

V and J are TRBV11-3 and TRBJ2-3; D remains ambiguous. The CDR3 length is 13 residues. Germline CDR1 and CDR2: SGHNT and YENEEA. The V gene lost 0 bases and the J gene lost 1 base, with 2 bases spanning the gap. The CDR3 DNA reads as TGTGCCAGCAGCTTAGACGGCACAGATACGCAGTATTTT. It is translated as CASSLDGTDTQYF.

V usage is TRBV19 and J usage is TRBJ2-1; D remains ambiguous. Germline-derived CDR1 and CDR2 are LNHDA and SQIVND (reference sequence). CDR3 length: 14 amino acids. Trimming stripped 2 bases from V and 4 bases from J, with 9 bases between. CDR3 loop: CASSIQYKYNEQFF. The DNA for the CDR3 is TGTGCCAGTAGTATACAGTACAAGTACAATGAGCAGTTCTTC.